The next 18 T cell receptor beta chains were all read from a single sample in a study of blood T cell repertoires in COVID-19. Sequenced by immunoSEQ multiplex PCR; TCRdb stores in-frame clones only, minus some. Of about 37,000 clones listed, about 89% are singletons. The sequencing sample was made of peripheral blood. The receptors stem from a human donor in a cohort sampled during active COVID-19.

V usage is TRBV6-5 and J usage is TRBJ1-4; the D gene is possibly TRBD1 (6 bases). V lost 5 bases to trimming and J lost 8 bases, with 12 bases between them. The CDR3 sequence is 13 residues long. Germline V gene data show CDR1 as MNHEY and CDR2 as SVGAGI. CDR3 amino acids: CASSTGSWEKLFF. As DNA, the CDR3 is TGTGCCAGCAGTACAGGGTCTTGGGAAAAACTGTTTTTT.

The chain is built from TRBV3-1 (or the pseudogene TRBV3-2) and TRBJ2-3, with TRBD2 matching over 7 bases. Germline-derived CDR1 and CDR2 are LGHDT and YNNKEL (reference sequence). With V trimmed by 1 base and J by 10 bases, 11 bases remained unmatched. This CDR3 is 15 amino acids long. CDR3 sequence (DNA): TGTGCCAGCAGCCAAGCCTTGCGGGGAGGGTCCGCGCAGTATTTT. Protein: CASSQALRGGSAQYF.

This clone has only one observation. The V and J genes are TRBV18 and TRBJ2-1; D is unclear. V lost 6 bases to trimming and J lost 10 bases, with 13 bases between them. The CDR3 sequence is 12 residues long. The germline gives CDR1 KGHSH, CDR2 LQKENI. The CDR3 reads CASSLTGREQFF. The CDR3 DNA is TGTGCCAGCTCTCTGACGGGTCGGGAGCAGTTCTTC.

The chain carries TRBV5-5 and TRBJ2-5, with D possibly matching TRBD2 (5 bases). Germline CDR1 and CDR2: SGHKS and YYEKEE (reference sequence). The V and J ends lost 2 bases and 3 bases respectively, with 8 bases between them. The CDR3 is made up of 13 amino acids. CDR3 in DNA: TGTGCCAGCAGCTTAACGGGGAAAGAGACCCAGTACTTC. This encodes CASSLTGKETQYF. Looking up the rest from reference TRBV5-5 and TRBJ2-5 gives the full variable domain: DAGVTQSPTHLIKTRGQQVTLRCSPISGHKSVSWYQQVLGQGPQFIFQYYEKEERGRGNFPDRFSARQFPNYSSELNVNALLLGDSALYLCASSLTGKETQYFGPGTRLLVL.

This chain joins TRBV7-9 and TRBJ2-1; D not resolved. Germline V gene data show CDR1 as SEHNR and CDR2 as FQNEAQ (reference sequence). The CDR3 runs 16 residues. Trimming shortened V by 0 bases and J by 0 bases, and 9 bases separated the two germline ends. The CDR3 protein is CASSLAQASSYNEQFF. CDR3 coding DNA: TGTGCCAGCAGCTTAGCGCAGGCGAGCTCCTACAATGAGCAGTTCTTC.

The V and J genes are TRBV12-3 or TRBV12-4 and TRBJ1-5, with D unclear. The CDR3 consists of 13 residues. V lost 3 bases to trimming and J lost 9 bases, with 12 bases between them. The CDR3 is CASSFMRSGPQHF. The CDR3 nucleotides are TGTGCCAGCAGTTTTATGCGATCAGGGCCCCAGCATTTT.

This rearrangement joins TRBV24-1 to TRBJ2-7; TRBD1 agrees at 8 bases. The V gene's germline CDR1 is KGHDR and CDR2 SFDVKD. The J segment lost 11 bases and the V segment lost 4 bases, leaving 6 bases of the junction unmatched. CDR3 length: 12 amino acids. CDR3 residues: CATSDRPGQEYF. The CDR3 nucleotides are TGTGCCACCAGTGACCGACCGGGACAGGAGTACTTC.

V usage is TRBV7-2 and J usage is TRBJ2-2, with 7 positions matching TRBD1. The V segment lost 10 bases and the J segment 3 bases; nucleotides outside the gene matches: 8. Germline V gene lookup returns CDR1 SGHTA and CDR2 FQGNSA. The CDR3 contains 14 residues. This CDR3 reads CAITGAIYTGELFF. CDR3 DNA sequence: TGTGCCATCACAGGGGCGATTTACACCGGGGAGCTGTTTTTT.

This chain joins TRBV12-3 or TRBV12-4 and TRBJ1-5; D gene uncertain. The CDR3 totals 12 residues. V dropped 5 bases and J dropped 7 bases, with 9 bases sitting between them. The CDR3 DNA follows: TGTGCCAGCAGTCTCTATATGCAGCCCCAGCATTTT. It translates to CASSLYMQPQHF.

This clone was seen a few times. This chain joins TRBV5-1 and TRBJ2-1; weak D call: TRBD1 (5 bases). The CDR3 is 17 residues long. The germline V and J ends were trimmed by 0 bases and 2 bases, with 15 bases remaining between them. Germline CDR1 SGHRS, CDR2 YFSETQ. For the CDR3, the DNA is TGCGCCAGCAGCTTGGGTGTTAGGGGTAACCCCTACAATGAGCAGTTCTTC. This codes for CASSLGVRGNPYNEQFF.

The chain employs TRBV5-4 and TRBJ1-2; D remains unclear. The length of the CDR3 is 15 residues. V lost 0 bases and J 4 bases, leaving 13 bases between the germline ends. CDR1 and CDR2 from the germline V gene are SGHNT and YYREEE (reference sequence). CDR3 nucleotides: TGTGCCAGCAGCTTGGCCAATTCCGGGTTCTATGGCTACACCTTC. Protein product: CASSLANSGFYGYTF.

The J gene is TRBJ2-2, the V gene TRBV6-5; TRBD1 agrees at 10 bases. The CDR3 has 15 amino acids. The J segment lost 6 bases and the V segment lost 8 bases, leaving 9 bases of the junction unmatched. Per the germline V gene, CDR1 is MNHEY and CDR2 is SVGAGI. This CDR3 reads CASGPGQGISGELFF. The CDR3, as DNA: TGTGCCAGCGGACCGGGACAGGGGATCTCCGGGGAGCTGTTTTTT.

J is TRBJ1-1 and V is TRBV4-1, with a tentative D call TRBD1 (6 bases). Trimming took 4 bases from V and 1 from J, leaving 10 bases between them. This CDR3 has 14 residues. Germline loops: CDR1 MGHRA, CDR2 YSYEKL. DNA of the CDR3: TGCGCCAGCAGCCTACAGGGCGGGAACACTGAAGCTTTCTTT. Its protein product is CASSLQGGNTEAFF.

This chain joins TRBV6-6 and TRBJ2-1, with 8 positions matching TRBD1. Per the germline V gene, CDR1 is MNHNY and CDR2 is SVGAGI (reference sequence). The CDR3 consists of 16 residues. V trimming: 4 bases; J trimming: 8 bases; junction bases outside the gene matches: 13. CDR3 nucleotide sequence: TGTGCCAGCAGTTCGGACCGAGGGGACAGGACCCATGAGCAGTTCTTC. Encoded protein: CASSSDRGDRTHEQFF.

The V call is TRBV18, the J call TRBJ1-1; D is uncertain. V gave up 2 bases and J gave up 1 base, with 5 bases separating them. Germline lookup yields CDR1 KGHSH and CDR2 LQKENI. The CDR3 totals 13 residues. The CDR3 here is CASSPGPNTEAFF. As DNA, the CDR3 is TGTGCCAGCTCACCAGGGCCGAACACTGAAGCTTTCTTT.

The CDR3 protein is CASSQGQGNYEQYF. The CDR3 bases are TGCGCCAGCAGCCAAGGACAGGGCAACTACGAGCAGTACTTC. The genes are TRBV4-1 and TRBJ2-7; TRBD1 aligns across 7 bases. The germline CDR1 and CDR2 sequences are MGHRA and YSYEKL. J lost 3 bases, V lost 1 base, and 3 bases had no gene match. The CDR3 is 14 amino acids.

The chain employs TRBV5-6 and TRBJ1-5, with a tentative D call TRBD1 (6 bases). The V end was cut by 0 bases, the J end by 2 bases, with 12 bases between. Germline assignment: CDR1 SGHDT and CDR2 YYEEEE. This CDR3 comprises 16 residues. CDR3 loop: CASSLGNQGRNQPQHF. Written as DNA, the CDR3 is TGTGCCAGCAGCTTGGGGAATCAGGGGCGCAATCAGCCCCAGCATTTT.

The rearrangement joins TRBV21-1 to TRBJ2-5; the D call TRBD1 from the table was never checked on the DNA. TRBV21-1 corresponds to a pseudogene. The CDR3 spans 15 residues. CDR3 sequence reads: CARFTRDRGQETQYF. The DNA for the CDR3 is TGTGCCAGATTTACCCGGGACAGGGGGCAAGAGACCCAGTACTTC.